This record concerns one TCR beta chain sequence. Random hexamers were used to reverse transcribe roughly 0.45 to 1 ug of RNA. TCRdb reprocessed the immunoSEQ multiplex PCR reads via MiXCR and lists one record per CDR3 protein. This table holds about 400,000 distinct CDR3 sequences, more than 80% found once. TEMRA cells were enriched by FACS, while CD8+ and CD4+ T cells were obtained through a negative isolation that was performed magnetically. The data derive from a study of CD8 T cells in Susac syndrome. Germline lookup yields CDR1 MGHRA and CDR2 YSYEKL. The CDR3 totals 13 residues. V shed 0 bases and J shed 6 bases, with 7 bases lying between them.

The sample was CD8+ T cells from PBMCs. The chain combines TRBV4-1 with TRBJ2-3; D is uncertain. The origin of this receptor is a human donor with multiple sclerosis. The CDR3 here is CASSQDRRDTQYF. The DNA of the CDR3 is TGCGCCAGCAGCCAAGACCGCCGGGATACGCAGTATTTT.